This T cell receptor (beta chain) was identified during a study of identical twins. This clonotype was seen more than once but under ten times. The antigen is undetermined. The study, taken as a whole, reports: Its conclusions, products of cross-sectional statistical analysis, did not come from following the same donors.

TCRdb analysed the 5' RACE reads with MiXCR anew, one entry per CDR3 protein. This sample has around 690,000 distinct CDR3 sequences; around 20% occur once, and the top ten carry approximately 4.3%. Losses at the gene ends were 3 bases for V and 2 bases for J; bases not matched to a gene: 5. This CDR3 contains 14 residues. Germline-derived CDR1 and CDR2 are SQVTM and ANQGSEA. The same sample was also studied in work on T cells expressing NK-cell markers.

V and J are TRBV29-1 and TRBJ2-7; 9 bases map to TRBD2. Material for sequencing was PBMCs. This TCR was sampled from a woman aged 18-29 years in good health. The CDR3 sequence: CSVEGTSQTYEQYF. The CDR3 DNA is TGCAGCGTTGAGGGGACTAGCCAAACCTACGAGCAGTACTTC.